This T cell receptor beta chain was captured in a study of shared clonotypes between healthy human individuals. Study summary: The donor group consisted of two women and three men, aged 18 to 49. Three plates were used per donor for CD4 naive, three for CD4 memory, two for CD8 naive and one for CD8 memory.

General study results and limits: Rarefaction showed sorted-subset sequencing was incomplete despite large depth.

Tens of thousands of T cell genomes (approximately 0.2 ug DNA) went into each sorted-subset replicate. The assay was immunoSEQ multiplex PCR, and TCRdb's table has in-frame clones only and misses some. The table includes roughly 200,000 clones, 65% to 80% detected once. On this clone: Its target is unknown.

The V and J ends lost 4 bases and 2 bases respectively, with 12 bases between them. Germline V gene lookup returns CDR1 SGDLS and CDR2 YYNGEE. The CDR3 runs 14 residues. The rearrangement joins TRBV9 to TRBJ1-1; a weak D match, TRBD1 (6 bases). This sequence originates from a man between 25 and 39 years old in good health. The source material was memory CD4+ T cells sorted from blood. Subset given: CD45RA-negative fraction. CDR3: CASSPTGANTEAFF. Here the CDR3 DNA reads TGTGCCAGCAGCCCGACGGGGGCCAACACTGAAGCTTTCTTT.